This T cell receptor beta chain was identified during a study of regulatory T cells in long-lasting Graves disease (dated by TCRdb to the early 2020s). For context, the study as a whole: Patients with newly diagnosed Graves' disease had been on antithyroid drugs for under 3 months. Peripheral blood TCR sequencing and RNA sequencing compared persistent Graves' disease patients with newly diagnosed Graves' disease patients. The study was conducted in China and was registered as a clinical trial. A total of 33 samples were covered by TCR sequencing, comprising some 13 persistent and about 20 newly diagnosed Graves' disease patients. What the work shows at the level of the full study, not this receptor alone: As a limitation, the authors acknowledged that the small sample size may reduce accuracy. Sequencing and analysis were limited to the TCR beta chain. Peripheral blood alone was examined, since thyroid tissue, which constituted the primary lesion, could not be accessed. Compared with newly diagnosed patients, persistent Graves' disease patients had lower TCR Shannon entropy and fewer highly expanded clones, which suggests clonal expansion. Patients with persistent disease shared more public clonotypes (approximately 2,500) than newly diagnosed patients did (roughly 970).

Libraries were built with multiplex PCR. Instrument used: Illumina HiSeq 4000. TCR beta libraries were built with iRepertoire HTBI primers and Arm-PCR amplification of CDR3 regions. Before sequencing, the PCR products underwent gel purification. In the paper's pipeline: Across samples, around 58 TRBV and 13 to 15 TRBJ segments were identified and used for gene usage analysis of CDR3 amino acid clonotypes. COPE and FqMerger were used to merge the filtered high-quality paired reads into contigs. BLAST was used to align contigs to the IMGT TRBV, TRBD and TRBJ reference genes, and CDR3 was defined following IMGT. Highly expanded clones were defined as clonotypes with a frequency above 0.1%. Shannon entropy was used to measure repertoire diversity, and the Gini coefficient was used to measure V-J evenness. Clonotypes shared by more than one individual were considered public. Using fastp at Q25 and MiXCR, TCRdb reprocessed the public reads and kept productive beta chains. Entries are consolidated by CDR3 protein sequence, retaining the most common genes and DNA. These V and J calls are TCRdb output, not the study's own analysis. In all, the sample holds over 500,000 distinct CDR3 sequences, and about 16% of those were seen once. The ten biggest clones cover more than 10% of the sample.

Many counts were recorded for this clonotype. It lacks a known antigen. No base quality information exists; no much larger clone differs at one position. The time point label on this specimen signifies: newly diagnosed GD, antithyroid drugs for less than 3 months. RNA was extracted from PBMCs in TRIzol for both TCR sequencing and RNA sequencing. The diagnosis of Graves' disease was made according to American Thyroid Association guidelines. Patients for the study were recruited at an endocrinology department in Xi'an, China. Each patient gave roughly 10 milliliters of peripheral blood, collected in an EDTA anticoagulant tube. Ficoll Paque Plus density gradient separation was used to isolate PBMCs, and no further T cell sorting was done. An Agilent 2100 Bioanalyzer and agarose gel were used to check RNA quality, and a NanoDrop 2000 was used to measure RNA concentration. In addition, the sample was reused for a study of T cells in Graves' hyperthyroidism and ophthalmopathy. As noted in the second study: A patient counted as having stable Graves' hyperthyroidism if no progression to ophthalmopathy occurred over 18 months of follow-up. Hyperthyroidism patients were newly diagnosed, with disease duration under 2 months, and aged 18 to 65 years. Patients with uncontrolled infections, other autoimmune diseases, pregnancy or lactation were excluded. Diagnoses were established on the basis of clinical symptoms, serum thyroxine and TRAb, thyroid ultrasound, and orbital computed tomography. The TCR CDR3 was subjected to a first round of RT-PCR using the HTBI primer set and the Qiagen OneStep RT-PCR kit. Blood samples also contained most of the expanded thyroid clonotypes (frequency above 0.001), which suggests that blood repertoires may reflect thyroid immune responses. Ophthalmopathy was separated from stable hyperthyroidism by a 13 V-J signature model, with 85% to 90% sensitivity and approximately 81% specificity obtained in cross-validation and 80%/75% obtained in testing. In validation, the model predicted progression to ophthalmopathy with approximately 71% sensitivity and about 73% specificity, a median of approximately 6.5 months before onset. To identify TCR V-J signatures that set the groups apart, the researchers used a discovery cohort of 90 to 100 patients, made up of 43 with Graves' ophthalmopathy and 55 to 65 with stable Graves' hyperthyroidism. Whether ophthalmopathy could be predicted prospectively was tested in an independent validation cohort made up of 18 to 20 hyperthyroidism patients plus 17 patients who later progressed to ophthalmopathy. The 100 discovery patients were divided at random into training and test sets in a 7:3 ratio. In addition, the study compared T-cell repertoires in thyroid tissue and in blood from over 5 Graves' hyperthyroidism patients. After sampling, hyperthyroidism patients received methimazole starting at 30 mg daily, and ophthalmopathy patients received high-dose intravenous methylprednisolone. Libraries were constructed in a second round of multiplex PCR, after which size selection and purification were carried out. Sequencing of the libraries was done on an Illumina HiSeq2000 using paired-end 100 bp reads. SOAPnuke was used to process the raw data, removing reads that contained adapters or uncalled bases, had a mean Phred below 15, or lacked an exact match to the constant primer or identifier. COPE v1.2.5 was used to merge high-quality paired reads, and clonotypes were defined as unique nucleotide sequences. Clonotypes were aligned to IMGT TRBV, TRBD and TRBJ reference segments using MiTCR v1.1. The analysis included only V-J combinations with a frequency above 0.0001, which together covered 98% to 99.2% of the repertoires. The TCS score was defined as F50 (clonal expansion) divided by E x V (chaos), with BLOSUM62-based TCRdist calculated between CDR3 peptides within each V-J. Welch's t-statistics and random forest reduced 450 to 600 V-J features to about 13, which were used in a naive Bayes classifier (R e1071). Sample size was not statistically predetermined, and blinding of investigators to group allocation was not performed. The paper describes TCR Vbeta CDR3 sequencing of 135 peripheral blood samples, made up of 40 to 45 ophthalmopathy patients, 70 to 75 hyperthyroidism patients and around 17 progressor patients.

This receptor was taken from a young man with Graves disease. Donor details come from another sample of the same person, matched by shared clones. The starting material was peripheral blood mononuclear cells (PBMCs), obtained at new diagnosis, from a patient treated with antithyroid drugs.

The nucleotide sequence reads TGTGCCAGCAGCCTCACGGGGGGTAGGACTGAAGCTTTCTTT. It specifies CASSLTGGRTEAFF. The rearranged segments are TRBV3-1 and TRBJ1-1, with TRBD1 perhaps the D gene, on 5 matching bases. The CDR3, from cysteine to phenylalanine, totals 14 residues. Just CDR3 DNA is preserved here, 42 bases in frame from base 1. The germline V gene (reference sequence) provides CDR1 LGHDT and CDR2 YNNKEL. V and J lose 4 bases and 5 bases, and a span of 14 bases separates them.